This is a list of T cell receptor beta chains from one sample in a study of blood T cells in healthy people across ages. TCRdb re-called the 5' RACE reads with MiXCR, one entry per CDR3 protein. This sample has about 1.5 million distinct CDR3 sequences, with 42% found just once. What was sequenced was blood. The receptors were gathered from a woman under 30 in good health. CDR3s include the opening cysteine and the closing phenylalanine or tryptophan. The D gene is left open where the match is weak. A row's size may be missing; if present it is once, few, many or a size class.

>TRBD1|TRBV13|TRBJ2-5|once
TGTGCCAGCAGCTTACGGCTCGGCACAGGGGTTACAGGGCTCCAAGAGACCCAGTACTTC
CASSLRLGTGVTGLQETQYF
>TRBD1|TRBV29-1|TRBJ1-2|-
TGCAGCGTTGACTTGCCAGGGGGCTATGGCTACACCTTC
CSVDLPGGYGYTF
>TRBD2|TRBV7-2|TRBJ2-3|-
TGTGCCAGCAGCTTAGATGGGACTAGCAGGTATTTT
CASSLDGTSRYF
>-|TRBV7-7|TRBJ1-5|few
TGTGCTAGCAGCCTCGCCGGGGACGACCCAGGGCCCCAGCATTTT
CASSLAGDDPGPQHF
>TRBD1|TRBV7-9|TRBJ2-1|few
TGTGCCAGCAGGACAGGGTTTCGATACAATGAGCAGTTCTTC
CASRTGFRYNEQFF
>-|TRBV27|TRBJ2-1|-
TGTGCCAGCAGTTTGTATCATACGGATGAGCAGTTCTTC
CASSLYHTDEQFF
>-|TRBV2|TRBJ2-7|few
TGTGCCAGCAGGGGACACGGGACAACCTACGAGCAGTACTTC
CASRGHGTTYEQYF
>TRBD2|TRBV5-1|TRBJ2-1|few
TGCGCCAGCAGCTCCTCATCCCCGTCTAGCGGGAGGGCCCTCTACAATGAGCAGTTCTTC
CASSSSSPSSGRALYNEQFF
>TRBD2|TRBV20-1|TRBJ2-1|few
TGCAGTGCGCGTAGCGGGAGATCCCACAATGAGCAGTTCTTC
CSARSGRSHNEQFF
>-|TRBV29-1|TRBJ2-7|-
TGCAGCGTTTCGAGAGGGGCTCCCTACGAGCAGTACTTC
CSVSRGAPYEQYF
>-|TRBV7-2|TRBJ1-1|-
TGTGCCAGCAGCCAATGGGACCCGAACACTGAAGCTTTCTTT
CASSQWDPNTEAFF
>-|TRBV12-3/TRBV12-4|TRBJ1-5|-
TGTGCCAGCAGTTTTTTGACCGGGACACCAGGGCAGCCCCAGCATTTT
CASSFLTGTPGQPQHF
>TRBD2|TRBV6-1|TRBJ2-7|-
TGTGCCAGCAGTGACAAGGAAAGGACTAGATCAAAATCCTACGAGCAGTACTTC
CASSDKERTRSKSYEQYF
>-|TRBV12-3/TRBV12-4|TRBJ2-1|few
TGTGCCAGCAGTTTCCAGCGGGACAATGAGCAGTTCTTC
CASSFQRDNEQFF
>-|TRBV27|TRBJ1-5|few
TGTGCCAGCAGTCCTTCTCAAAATCAGCCCCAGCATTTT
CASSPSQNQPQHF
>TRBD1|TRBV4-2|TRBJ2-4|-
TGTGCCAGCAGCCAATATGGGGCCGGGACAGGGGACGTCGGCATTCAGTACTTC
CASSQYGAGTGDVGIQYF
>-|TRBV27|TRBJ2-7|few
TGTGCCAGCTGGCGCGGGGTATCCTACGAGCAGTACTTC
CASWRGVSYEQYF
>TRBD1|TRBV20-1|TRBJ1-4|-
TGCAGTGCCACTCCGGACAGGGCGGGGGAAAAACTGTTTTTT
CSATPDRAGEKLFF
>TRBD1|TRBV5-5|TRBJ1-1|few
TGTGCCAGCAGCTGGGGGACAGGCGAGTTTTTGAACACTGAAGCTTTCTTT
CASSWGTGEFLNTEAFF
>-|TRBV6-1|TRBJ2-7|few
TGTGCCAGCAGTGAGTATCGGGACGTCTCCTACGAGCAGTACTTC
CASSEYRDVSYEQYF
>-|TRBV4-2|TRBJ2-1|few
TGTGCCAGCAGCCAAGATGGGCGGGTCGGTGGCAATGAGCAGTTCTTC
CASSQDGRVGGNEQFF
>-|TRBV28|TRBJ1-5|-
TGTGCCAGCAGTCAACGATCGGTATATCGGCCCCAGCATTTT
CASSQRSVYRPQHF
>-|TRBV6-1|TRBJ1-2|-
TGTGCCAGCACTCAGGGAGGGGGGCCTAACTATGGCTACACCTTC
CASTQGGGPNYGYTF
>TRBD1|TRBV11-2|TRBJ1-2|few
TGTGCCAGCAGCTTAGATCCGGCAGGGGGACGTCGTGGCTACACCTTC
CASSLDPAGGRRGYTF
>-|TRBV2|TRBJ2-3|-
TGTGCCAGCAGTGAATATCGGGGGGCCGGGGGAGATACGCAGTATTTT
CASSEYRGAGGDTQYF
>-|TRBV27|TRBJ1-5|-
TGTGCCCCCTCGACCGGGACAAGGGGACAGCCCCAGCATTTT
CAPSTGTRGQPQHF
>-|TRBV25-1|TRBJ1-6|few
TGTGCCAGCAGTGCCGGGGGAGGGCGAAATAATTCACCCCTCCACTTT
CASSAGGGRNNSPLHF
>-|TRBV9|TRBJ1-3|-
TGTGCCAGCAGCCCCCGGGGGCGGGTAGACACCATATATTTT
CASSPRGRVDTIYF
>-|TRBV6-1|TRBJ2-3|few
TGTGCCAGCAGCCGGCCCCGAGATACGCAGTATTTT
CASSRPRDTQYF
>TRBD2|TRBV12-3/TRBV12-4|TRBJ2-3|-
TGTGCCAGCAGCCGGAATAGCGGGGCCTTAACAGATACGCAGTATTTT
CASSRNSGALTDTQYF
>-|TRBV29-1|TRBJ1-4|-
TGCAGCGTTGAAGAATTTACCCAGGGGGAAAAACTGTTTTTT
CSVEEFTQGEKLFF
>-|TRBV5-5|TRBJ2-7|-
TGTGCCAGCAGCGAACAGTCGGACAGTGACTACGAGCAGTACTTC
CASSEQSDSDYEQYF
>-|TRBV28|TRBJ1-2|-
TGTGCCAGCAGCGGCCGTCCCGTTTCATCCGGTGGCTACACCTTC
CASSGRPVSSGGYTF
>TRBD2|TRBV27|TRBJ2-7|-
TGTGCCAGCAGTTCCCCCGGGACTAGCAGCTCCTACGAGCAGTACTTC
CASSSPGTSSSYEQYF
>-|TRBV20-1|TRBJ1-5|few
TGCAGTGCTAGCCCGGGTTATAGCAATCAGCCCCAGCATTTT
CSASPGYSNQPQHF
>TRBD1|TRBV6-1|TRBJ2-7|-
TGTGCCAGCAGCAACAGGGGGCTCTACGAGCAGTACTTC
CASSNRGLYEQYF
>-|TRBV29-1|TRBJ1-2|-
TGCAGCGCCGCAGCGGGCCTTAACAATGGCTACACCTTC
CSAAAGLNNGYTF
>TRBD1|TRBV20-1|TRBJ2-7|-
TGCAGTGCGGAGAGGGACAGTACCTACGAGCAGTACTTC
CSAERDSTYEQYF
>-|TRBV9|TRBJ2-3|-
TGTGCCAGCAGCTTCGGGGGGAAGGGGGCAGCTAGCACAGATACGCAGTATTTT
CASSFGGKGAASTDTQYF
>-|TRBV5-1|TRBJ2-5|-
TGCGCCAGCATTCAGGGCACGGAGGCCCAGTACTTC
CASIQGTEAQYF
>TRBD1|TRBV2|TRBJ1-2|few
TGTGCCAGCAGTCCCCAAGCCGGGACAGGGTATGGCTACACCTTC
CASSPQAGTGYGYTF
>TRBD2|TRBV9|TRBJ2-3|-
TGTGCCAGCAGCGGAACTCAGGGGCTAGCGGGAGAATGGACAGATACGCAGTATTTT
CASSGTQGLAGEWTDTQYF
>TRBD2|TRBV20-1|TRBJ2-1|few
TGCAGTGCTAGAGATCTGGAAGCGGGAGGGCACAATGAGCAGTTCTTC
CSARDLEAGGHNEQFF
>TRBD1|TRBV5-1|TRBJ1-4|-
TGCGCCAGCAGCCCCGGGACAGCTGCAGATGAAAAACTGTTTTTT
CASSPGTAADEKLFF
>-|TRBV29-1|TRBJ2-1|-
TGCAGCGTAGTGGGAAGGAGAAGGGAGCAGTTCTTC
CSVVGRRREQFF
>-|TRBV21-1|TRBJ2-7|-
TGTGTCAGCAGCGGGAGACAGGGCACCTACGAGCAGTACTTC
CVSSGRQGTYEQYF
>-|TRBV21-1|TRBJ1-2|-
TGTGCCAGCAGCAAATGGAAGGGGGGCCGTCACTATGGCTACACCTTC
CASSKWKGGRHYGYTF
>TRBD2|TRBV20-1|TRBJ2-1|many
TGCAGTGGTAGCGGGAGCCACAATGAGCAGTTCTTC
CSGSGSHNEQFF
>-|TRBV29-1|TRBJ2-7|once
TGCAGCGTGTCCGGGACACCCTCCTACGAGCAGTACTTC
CSVSGTPSYEQYF
>-|TRBV12-3/TRBV12-4|TRBJ1-4|many
TGTGCCAGCAGTTTGAGGGAAAAACTGTTTTTT
CASSLREKLFF
>-|TRBV5-1|TRBJ1-2|-
TGCGCCAGCAGCTTGGCTGCGGAGTATGGCTACACCTTC
CASSLAAEYGYTF
>-|TRBV6-5|TRBJ2-7|-
TGTGCCAGCAGTTACTCGGATCAGCGGAGCTACGAGCAGTACTTC
CASSYSDQRSYEQYF
>TRBD1|TRBV12-3/TRBV12-4|TRBJ1-3|few
TGTGCCAGCGGACGGGACAGCTCGGGAAACACCATATATTTT
CASGRDSSGNTIYF
>-|TRBV12-3/TRBV12-4|TRBJ2-7|-
TGTGCCAGCAGTATAGCCCCAGGGACCTACGAGCAGTACTTC
CASSIAPGTYEQYF
>-|TRBV5-1|TRBJ1-2|-
TGCGCCAGCAGCATGGACGAAACTGGCTATGGCTACACCTTC
CASSMDETGYGYTF